This T cell receptor (beta chain) was identified during a study of cytomegalovirus exposure and HLA in healthy donors. Whole-study results and caveats: CMV serostatus was the sole immune exposure data available.

The PCR contained 60 Vbeta and 13 Jbeta primers. Assay: immunoSEQ multiplex PCR; the TCRdb copy retains only in-frame clones and omits some. The sample lists 150,000 to 250,000 clones; around four fifths were seen once. Regarding this clone: Its matching antigen is unknown.

The receptor's source is a woman aged 45 to 65 in good health and CMV-seropositive. The material sequenced was PBMCs.

The CDR3 spells CASSVSRTSGRVANTGELFF. The CDR3 DNA reads TGTGCCAGCAGCGTCAGCAGGACTAGCGGGAGGGTCGCGAACACCGGGGAGCTGTTTTTT. The chain joins TRBV9 to TRBJ2-2; 15 nucleotides agree with TRBD2. The CDR3 length is 20 residues. V was clipped by 2 bases and J by 0 bases; unmatched bases: 8. Germline V gene sequence: CDR1 SGDLS, CDR2 YYNGEE. Filled out from reference TRBV9 and TRBJ2-2, the complete variable domain reads DSGVTQTPKHLITATGQRVTLRCSPRSGDLSVYWYQQSLDQGLQFLIQYYNGEERAKGNILERFSAQQFPDLHSELNLSSLELGDSALYFCASSVSRTSGRVANTGELFFGEGSRLTVL.